Given below is one T cell receptor beta chain in context. Antigen: not known. The data derive from a study of blood T cells in healthy people across ages. Each sample used at least 6 million PBMCs. Primers used in a second PCR of roughly 6 to 11 cycles were a sample-barcoded 5' primer and a J-beta primer mix. A single record per CDR3 protein comes from TCRdb applying MiXCR to the 5' RACE reads. Of about 840,000 distinct CDR3 sequences listed, almost 30% are singletons. Regarding the study as a whole: The unknown donor CMV status may have confounded expanded clonotype changes.

These data are also associated with another study on T cells of mothers and their children.

Sequencing was carried out using blood. This TCR came from a woman aged 40 to 49 in good health.

CDR3 loop: CAISHGTRNTEAFF. The CDR3 nucleotides read TGTGCCATCAGCCATGGGACGAGGAACACTGAAGCTTTCTTT. J is TRBJ1-1 and V is TRBV10-3, with a weak D call TRBD1 (5 bases). The germline CDR1 and CDR2 sequences are ENHRY and SYGVKD. V was shortened by 6 bases and J by 1 base, with 12 bases between the two germline ends. The CDR3 runs 14 residues.